This T cell receptor (beta chain) comes out of a study of cytomegalovirus exposure and HLA in healthy donors. General study findings and limits: Later analysis demonstrated an association between a missense DCLRE1C variant and TCR beta V- and J-gene trimming. Donors were assumed by presence/absence analyses to have roughly uniform sequencing depth.

It was with 60 Vbeta and 13 Jbeta primers that the PCR ran. Using immunoSEQ multiplex PCR, the repertoire was profiled, and TCRdb retains in-frame clones only, with some absent. The sample holds 150,000 to 200,000 clones, approximately 79% seen once. The V end was cut by 2 bases, the J end by 2 bases, with 7 bases between. The germline V gene has CDR1 MNHEY and CDR2 SMNVEV (reference sequence). The CDR3 runs 13 residues. Concerning this clone itself: Its cognate antigen is unknown.

The material sequenced was PBMCs. The rearrangement links TRBV27 to TRBJ2-7; perhaps TRBD2 as D (5 bases). The clonotype comes from a man in his forties in good health and CMV-seropositive. This CDR3 reads CASSLPGTYEQYF. Written as DNA, the CDR3 is TGTGCCAGCAGTTTACCGGGGACCTACGAGCAGTACTTC.